The rows below give T cell receptor beta chains drawn from one sample of a study of OX40 agonist ivuxolimab in advanced cancers. Sequenced by immunoSEQ multiplex PCR; TCRdb stores in-frame clones only, minus some. In the table there are under 100,000 clones, 81% of which are singletons. Here the sequenced sample was CD4+ or CD8+ T cells sorted from blood, taken in a trial of the OX40 agonist ivuxolimab. Receptor source: an adult with an advanced solid tumor such as melanoma, head and neck, liver or kidney cancer. The CDR3 runs from the conserved cysteine through the conserved F or W. The D gene is left open where the match is weak. A clone size is listed for some rows: how often the clone was seen (once, few, many), or a class if it is expanded.

clone size,V gene,J gene,D gene,CDR3 DNA,CDR3 protein
once,TRBV7-3,TRBJ1-2,TRBD1,TGTGCCAGCAGCTCAGAGACAGGGAATGGCTACACCTTC,CASSSETGNGYTF
-,TRBV18,TRBJ2-3,-,TGTGCCAGCTCACCATTCAGGGGGGCAGATACGCAGTATTTT,CASSPFRGADTQYF
-,TRBV7-6,TRBJ2-2,-,TGTGCCAGCAGCTTACAAGGCAGCACCGGGGAGCTGTTTTTT,CASSLQGSTGELFF
-,TRBV7-9,TRBJ1-1,-,TGTGCCAGCAGCTTAGGTGAGGGTAGGGTCACTGAAGCTTTCTTT,CASSLGEGRVTEAFF
-,TRBV13,TRBJ2-7,TRBD2,TGTGCCAGCAGCTTGACCGGGACTAGCGGGAGGGCCGCCGAGCAGTACTTC,CASSLTGTSGRAAEQYF
once,TRBV6-6,TRBJ1-1,-,TGTGCCAGCAGTTACAGATCTGACGCTGAAGCTTTCTTT,CASSYRSDAEAFF
-,TRBV14,TRBJ1-4,-,TGTGCCAGCAGCCAGGTAGAGACAAATGAAAAACTGTTTTTT,CASSQVETNEKLFF
-,TRBV6-4,TRBJ2-7,-,TGTGCCAGCAGATTTCCGACAGGACTGGAGCAGTACTTC,CASRFPTGLEQYF
-,TRBV6-4,TRBJ2-2,-,TGTGCCAGCAGTTCGGGAGACACCGGGGAGCTGTTTTTT,CASSSGDTGELFF
-,TRBV9,TRBJ1-2,TRBD1,TGTGCCAGCAGCGTAGCGACAGGGGAAAACTATGGCTACACCTTC,CASSVATGENYGYTF
once,TRBV11-3,TRBJ2-1,-,TGTGCCAGCAGCAAAGGACACAACAGCCTAAACTACAATGAGCAGTTCTTC,CASSKGHNSLNYNEQFF
-,TRBV4-3,TRBJ2-1,-,TGCGCCAGCAGCCAAGACTACCTGATATACAATGAGCAGTTCTTC,CASSQDYLIYNEQFF
-,TRBV6-4,TRBJ1-2,-,TGTGCCAGCAGTGTAGGCTACGGGCAGGGTAACTATGGCTACACCTTC,CASSVGYGQGNYGYTF
once,TRBV4-3,TRBJ2-2,-,TGCGCCAGCAGCCAAGATCGGGGTTCGAGGACCGGGGAGCTGTTTTTT,CASSQDRGSRTGELFF
-,TRBV27,TRBJ1-2,TRBD1,TGTGCCAGCAGTTTCAGTCCCGGACAGGGGGGCTATGGCTACACCTTC,CASSFSPGQGGYGYTF
once,TRBV7-8,TRBJ1-1,-,TGTGCCAGCAGCTCGTACACTAACACTGAAGCTTTCTTT,CASSSYTNTEAFF
-,TRBV5-1,TRBJ2-5,-,TGCGCCAGCAGCTTGCGGACTAACCAACAGGAGACCCAGTACTTC,CASSLRTNQQETQYF
-,TRBV19,TRBJ1-4,-,TGTGCCAGTCGGACTGGGGAAAAACTGTTTTTT,CASRTGEKLFF
-,TRBV6-1,TRBJ2-7,-,TGTGCCAGCACCAACCTTAACTACGAGCAGTACTTC,CASTNLNYEQYF
-,TRBV18,TRBJ2-2,TRBD1,TGTGCCAGCTCACCTGGGACAGGGTCTGTCGGGGAGCTGTTTTTT,CASSPGTGSVGELFF
once,TRBV4-1,TRBJ2-1,-,TGCGCCAGCAGGAGGGTCACTGACTCCTACAATGAGCAGTTCTTC,CASRRVTDSYNEQFF
-,TRBV19,TRBJ1-3,-,TGTGCCAGTAGTATGAGGGGGAGCTCTGGAAACACCATATATTTT,CASSMRGSSGNTIYF
-,TRBV11-3,TRBJ2-7,TRBD1,TGTGCCAGCAGCTTAAACAGGGGGCGGTACGAGCAGTACTTC,CASSLNRGRYEQYF
-,TRBV9,TRBJ2-3,-,TGTGCCAGCAGCGTAGAAGTGGCTTCCAAAGGCACAGATACGCAGTATTTT,CASSVEVASKGTDTQYF
once,TRBV11-2,TRBJ2-1,TRBD2,TGTGCCAGCAGCTCCCTAGCGGGAATATTCTACAATGAGCAGTTCTTC,CASSSLAGIFYNEQFF
-,TRBV6-5,TRBJ2-2,-,TGTGCCAGCAGGCGTCGAGGGGAATACGGCGGGGAGCTGTTTTTT,CASRRRGEYGGELFF
once,TRBV7-9,TRBJ2-7,-,TGTGCCAGCAGCTTAGAAGGGGGATCGGGCGAGCAGTACTTC,CASSLEGGSGEQYF
-,TRBV7-9,TRBJ2-3,-,TGTGCCAGCAGCTTAGACGGGCTAGTGGGTGATACGCAGTATTTT,CASSLDGLVGDTQYF
-,TRBV18,TRBJ2-1,TRBD1,TGTGCCAGCTCACCCGGACAGGCGATATACAATGAGCAGTTCTTC,CASSPGQAIYNEQFF
-,TRBV4-3,TRBJ1-4,-,TGCGCCAGCAGCCAGGGGGGGGCTAATGAAAAACTGTTTTTT,CASSQGGANEKLFF
-,TRBV7-9,TRBJ2-1,-,TGTGCCAGCAGCCCCCCCCCACGACTAGGTAATGAGCAGTTCTTC,CASSPPPRLGNEQFF
once,TRBV5-8,TRBJ2-4,-,TGTGCCAGCAGCTTGGCCTCAGGGGCCAAAAACATTCAGTACTTC,CASSLASGAKNIQYF
-,TRBV5-1,TRBJ2-2,TRBD1,TGCGCCAGCAGCTTGGGAGACAGGGGGCACGGGGAGCTGTTTTTT,CASSLGDRGHGELFF
-,TRBV2,TRBJ1-1,-,TGTGCCAGCAATAAGGCTAACACTGAAGCTTTCTTT,CASNKANTEAFF
-,TRBV7-6,TRBJ2-1,TRBD1,TGTGCCAGCAGCCTTCAAACCGGACAGGGCAATGAGCAGTTCTTC,CASSLQTGQGNEQFF
-,TRBV5-1,TRBJ2-7,-,TGCGCCAGCAGCTTGGTTCAGCCGTACGAGCAGTACTTC,CASSLVQPYEQYF
-,TRBV27,TRBJ1-2,-,TGTGCCAGCAGTTGGGGGATCGGGTTAGCTAACTATGGCTACACCTTC,CASSWGIGLANYGYTF
-,TRBV29-1,TRBJ2-7,-,TGCAGCGTTGTGGAAACTCCCTACGAGCAGTACTTC,CSVVETPYEQYF
-,TRBV7-3,TRBJ2-2,-,TGTGCCAGCGCCCAAAACTCGAACACCGGGGAGCTGTTTTTT,CASAQNSNTGELFF
once,TRBV5-4,TRBJ2-1,TRBD2,TGTGCCAGCAGGGAGACTAGCGCCTACAATGAGCAGTTCTTC,CASRETSAYNEQFF
-,TRBV6-1,TRBJ1-1,-,TGTGCCAGCAGAGGGGACACTGAAGCTTTCTTT,CASRGDTEAFF
-,TRBV6-6,TRBJ1-3,-,TGTGCCAGCAGTCTTATCGGCTCTGGAAACACCATATATTTT,CASSLIGSGNTIYF
-,TRBV29-1,TRBJ2-7,TRBD2,TGCAGCGTAGAACTAGCGGGGTTTTACGAGCAGTACTTC,CSVELAGFYEQYF